Listed here are 31 T cell receptor beta chains from one sample, sequenced in a study of early T cells in non-severe SARS-CoV-2 infection. TCRdb fed the 5' RACE reads into MiXCR, producing one record per CDR3 protein. The sample lists nearly 30,000 distinct CDR3 sequences; approximately 5.4% were seen once. Sequencing input: whole blood. The receptor set was obtained from an adult who was a healthcare worker with PCR-confirmed SARS-CoV-2 infection or an uninfected control (not recorded which).

This clonotype was counted at least ten times. This chain joins TRBV11-2 and TRBJ2-2; 8 bases fit TRBD1. CDR1 and CDR2 from the germline V gene are SGHAT and FQNNGV. There are 16 residues in the CDR3. V was pared by 5 bases and J by 3 bases, with 8 bases of the junction left unmatched. For the CDR3, the DNA is TGTGCCAGCAGCCCAGGACAGGGAAGGGACACCGGGGAGCTGTTTTTT. This sequence encodes CASSPGQGRDTGELFF.

Ten or more counts support this clonotype. This chain links TRBV19 with TRBJ2-3; TRBD2 is a possible D gene (5 bases). Per germline, CDR1 LNHDA and CDR2 SQIVND (reference sequence). The CDR3 has 16 amino acids. V gave up 3 bases and J gave up 6 bases, with 19 bases separating them. CDR3 bases: TGTGCCAGTAGTATCTCGGGGTCTAACTTGGGGGATACGCAGTATTTT. As protein: CASSISGSNLGDTQYF.

The V call is TRBV7-6, the J call TRBJ2-3, with 11 bases matching TRBD2. Germline V gives CDR1 SGHVS, CDR2 FNYEAQ. V gave up 5 bases and J gave up 1 base; unmatched junction bases: 5. This CDR3 is built from 16 residues. The CDR3 DNA is TGTGCCAGCAGCCCGGGGACTAGCGGAGGCACAGATACGCAGTATTTT. The encoded protein is CASSPGTSGGTDTQYF.

There are many counts of this clonotype. V is TRBV5-1 and J is TRBJ2-5, with 7 bases matching TRBD2. With 5 bases clipped from V and 2 bases from J, the junction kept 3 bases outside the gene matches. CDR3 length: 13 amino acids. Per germline, CDR1 SGHRS and CDR2 YFSETQ. In DNA, the CDR3 is TGCGCCAGCAGTCACGGGGGGCAAGAGACCCAGTACTTC. Protein sequence: CASSHGGQETQYF.

The chain couples TRBV2 to TRBJ2-7; TRBD1 might be the D (6 bases). The CDR3 is made up of 14 amino acids. Per the germline V gene, CDR1 is SNHLY and CDR2 is FYNNEI. The V and J ends lost 4 bases and 4 bases respectively, with 14 bases between them. In nucleotides, the CDR3 is TGTGCCAGCAGTGCGGGGCAGGGGTTATACGAGCAGTACTTC. Amino acids: CASSAGQGLYEQYF.

This clonotype was picked up one time. V usage is TRBV5-5 and J usage is TRBJ2-7; D may be TRBD1 (5 bases). The length of the CDR3 is 16 residues. The V gene lost 0 bases and the J gene lost 2 bases, with 15 bases spanning the gap. Germline assignment: CDR1 SGHKS and CDR2 YYEKEE (reference sequence). The CDR3 loop is CASSLAFWQGTYEQYF. The CDR3 region has the DNA TGTGCCAGCAGCTTGGCGTTCTGGCAGGGAACCTACGAGCAGTACTTC.

The chain uses TRBV7-2 and TRBJ1-5; D possibly corresponds to TRBD1 (5 bases). The CDR3 covers 14 residues. The ends were cut back, 1 base at V and 6 bases at J, with 10 bases in the middle. Germline CDR1 and CDR2: SGHTA and FQGNSA. CDR3 loop: CASSLGPGSQPQHF. CDR3 DNA: TGTGCCAGCAGCTTAGGGCCAGGGAGTCAGCCCCAGCATTTT.

This clonotype was seen ten or more times. The chain couples TRBV5-1 to TRBJ2-6; no clear D. This CDR3 has 15 residues. V was shortened by 2 bases and J by 0 bases, with 6 bases between the two germline ends. Germline V gene data show CDR1 as SGHRS and CDR2 as YFSETQ. Written as DNA, the CDR3 is TGCGCCAGCAGCTTTCAACTCTCTGGGGCCAACGTCCTGACTTTC. Its translation: CASSFQLSGANVLTF.

This clonotype was found many times. The chain uses TRBV6-2 or TRBV6-3 and TRBJ2-7, with 10 bases lining up with TRBD2. There are 15 residues in the CDR3. Germline V gene lookup returns CDR1 MNHEY and CDR2 SVGEGT. Trimming cost V 6 bases and J 3 bases; bases outside gene matches: 8. DNA of the CDR3: TGTGCCAGCAGAATTCGGACTAGCGGAAGCTACGAGCAGTACTTC. Its protein is CASRIRTSGSYEQYF.

This clonotype was counted a few times. The rearrangement uses TRBV14 and TRBJ2-1, with TRBD2 identical over 10 bases. Germline CDR1 reads SGHDN; CDR2 reads FVKESK. The CDR3 contains 15 residues. The trim removed 1 base at V and 16 bases at J, leaving 13 bases unmatched. The CDR3, as DNA: TGTGCCAGCAGCCAAGTATCTAGCGGGGGCCCAACGTATTTCTTC. As protein: CASSQVSSGGPTYFF.

The chain joins TRBV30 to TRBJ1-1, with D unclear. Germline V lookup: CDR1 GTSNPN, CDR2 SVGIG (reference sequence). Trimming shortened V by 0 bases and J by 5 bases, and 7 bases separated the two germline ends. The CDR3 is made up of 12 amino acids. In nucleotides, the CDR3 is TGTGCCTGGAGTGTACGCGGAACTGAAGCTTTCTTT. Translated, it gives CAWSVRGTEAFF.

This clonotype was counted many times. The V and J genes are TRBV27 and TRBJ1-6; D not certain. Trimming took off 0 bases at V and 8 bases at J, with 11 bases between the two ends. Germline CDR1 reads MNHEY; CDR2 reads SMNVEV (reference sequence). The CDR3 length is 15 residues. The CDR3 region is CASSLSWVSDSPLHF. In DNA form, the CDR3 reads TGTGCCAGCAGTTTATCATGGGTTTCCGATTCACCCCTCCACTTT.

This clonotype showed up many times. CDR3 protein: CASSVEGGDVSQYF. CDR3 DNA: TGTGCCAGCAGCGTAGAAGGCGGGGACGTGTCCCAGTACTTC. The chain combines TRBV9 with TRBJ2-5; D is perhaps TRBD2 (6 bases). V gave up 0 bases and J gave up 9 bases, with 15 bases separating them. Germline CDR1 and CDR2: SGDLS and YYNGEE. The CDR3 consists of 14 residues. Full variable domain (rest looked up from reference TRBV9 and TRBJ2-5): DSGVTQTPKHLITATGQRVTLRCSPRSGDLSVYWYQQSLDQGLQFLIQYYNGEERAKGNILERFSAQQFPDLHSELNLSSLELGDSALYFCASSVEGGDVSQYFGPGTRLLVL.

This clonotype was detected many times. The J gene is TRBJ2-6, the V gene TRBV18; D unresolved. CDR1 is KGHSH, CDR2 LQKENI, per germline. The ends were cut back, 3 bases at V and 0 bases at J, with 9 bases in the middle. The CDR3 is 16 residues long. The CDR3 spells CASSPWVSSGANVLTF. The CDR3 nucleotides read TGTGCCAGCTCACCCTGGGTGTCCTCTGGGGCCAACGTCCTGACTTTC. Based on the CDR3 plus reference TRBV18 and TRBJ2-6, the full variable domain is NAGVMQNPRHLVRRRGQEARLRCSPMKGHSHVYWYRQLPEEGLKFMVYLQKENIIDESGMPKERFSAEFPKEGPSILRIQQVVRGDSAAYFCASSPWVSSGANVLTFGAGSRLTVL.

This clonotype was picked up many times. The rearrangement joins TRBV20-1 to TRBJ2-7; 9 nucleotides line up with TRBD2. The V and J ends lost 4 bases and 2 bases, in that order; junction bases with no gene match: 3. CDR3 size: 13 residues. CDR1 DFQATT and CDR2 SNEGSKA come from the germline V gene (reference sequence). The CDR3 DNA reads TGCAGTGCTACCGGGACTAGCCCCTACGAGCAGTACTTC. Its protein is CSATGTSPYEQYF.

This clonotype appeared a few times. The chain uses TRBV7-9 and TRBJ1-1; the D is unclear. The CDR3 length is 13 residues. The V gene lost 7 bases and the J gene lost 4 bases, with 13 bases spanning the gap. The germline V gene encodes CDR1 SEHNR and CDR2 FQNEAQ (reference sequence). The CDR3 region is CASIRFGTTEAFF. DNA of the CDR3: TGTGCCAGCATCCGGTTCGGCACCACTGAAGCTTTCTTT.

This clonotype was detected many times. The V and J genes are TRBV29-1 and TRBJ1-2, with 7 bases matching TRBD1. Germline trimming cut 8 bases from V and 4 bases from J; bases unmatched to any gene: 7. The CDR3 length is 12 residues. Germline CDR1 is SQVTM and CDR2 is ANQGSEA. The CDR3 DNA follows: TGCAGCTCTGTGACAGGGTCCTATGGCTACACCTTC. Its translation is CSSVTGSYGYTF.

The sample holds a few counts of this clonotype. The chain joins TRBV5-4 to TRBJ2-7, with a weak D call TRBD1 (7 bases). The CDR3 runs 13 residues. CDR1 and CDR2 (germline): SGHNT, YYREEE (reference sequence). V was cut by 0 bases and J by 6 bases, with 10 bases left in between. CDR3 residues: CASSLDRGGEQYF. As DNA, the CDR3 is TGTGCCAGCAGCTTGGACAGGGGAGGCGAGCAGTACTTC.

This clonotype was counted many times. The chain carries TRBV27 and TRBJ2-2; D unresolved. Germline V gene lookup returns CDR1 MNHEY and CDR2 SMNVEV (reference sequence). V dropped 6 bases and J dropped 2 bases, with 10 bases sitting between them. The CDR3 totals 14 residues. Written as DNA, the CDR3 is TGTGCCAGCAGAACCGCAGCAAACACCGGGGAGCTGTTTTTT. Translated, it gives CASRTAANTGELFF.

Turning to this clonotype: This may come from a read error, since a much larger clone is one base off. The rearrangement uses TRBV12-5 and TRBJ2-7; no clear D gene. CDR1 is LGHNT and CDR2 is FRNRAP in the germline V gene. With 7 bases removed from V and 4 bases from J, the gap between germline ends came to 8 bases. The CDR3 consists of 11 residues. Here the CDR3 DNA reads TGTGCTAGTGAGTTGCGATACGAGCAGTACTTC. Its protein product is CASELRYEQYF.

This clonotype has ten or more counts. The rearrangement links TRBV27 to TRBJ2-1; 8 nucleotides match TRBD1. This CDR3 region has 16 residues. V lost 7 bases, J lost 2 bases, and 10 bases stayed unmatched. CDR1 is MNHEY and CDR2 is SMNVEV in the germline V gene (reference sequence). The CDR3 DNA reads as TGTGCCAGCAACTCGGGACAGGAGGTCCCCTACAATGAGCAGTTCTTC. This sequence encodes CASNSGQEVPYNEQFF.

This clonotype was recorded at least ten times. The junction does not match germline at one end; this may be a read error. The chain joins TRBV28 to TRBJ1-1; D is uncertain. The CDR3 covers 13 residues. Germline V CDR1 and CDR2: MDHEN, SYDVKM. Written as DNA, the CDR3 is TGTGCCAGCAGTTTTCAAATAAACACTGAAGCCTTCTTT. This codes for CASSFQINTEAFF.

This clonotype was observed a handful of times. The genes are TRBV5-1 and TRBJ2-2, with D unclear. V dropped 6 bases and J dropped 0 bases, with 12 bases sitting between them. Germline V gene data show CDR1 as SGHRS and CDR2 as YFSETQ. This CDR3 region has 15 residues. The CDR3 nucleotides read TGCGCCAGCAACTCCCGGGCGTCGAACACCGGGGAGCTGTTTTTT. Translated, it gives CASNSRASNTGELFF.

V gene TRBV5-1 combines with J gene TRBJ1-1, with D possibly TRBD1 on 5 matching bases. The CDR3 has 14 residues. Trimming pared 5 bases from V and 2 bases from J, leaving 13 bases between. Per the germline V gene, CDR1 is SGHRS and CDR2 is YFSETQ. The CDR3 is CASRSGTINTEAFF. CDR3 DNA: TGCGCCAGCAGGTCCGGGACCATTAACACTGAAGCTTTCTTT.

This clonotype was seen many times. This chain connects TRBV7-6 to TRBJ2-7; D is perhaps TRBD1 or TRBD2 (7 bases each). This CDR3 is 13 amino acids long. Germline V gives CDR1 SGHVS, CDR2 FNYEAQ. Between the trimmed V and J ends, which lost 7 bases and 6 bases, there was a span of 16 bases. Here the CDR3 reads CASTQGGWSEQYF. In DNA form, the CDR3 reads TGTGCCAGCACCCAGGGGGGGTGGTCCGAGCAGTACTTC.

The sample holds many counts of this clonotype. The CDR3, as DNA: TGTGCCAGCAGCGGACAGTTAAACTATGGCTACACCTTC. This gives the protein CASSGQLNYGYTF. V gene TRBV7-2 combines with J gene TRBJ1-2, with D possibly being TRBD1 (6 bases). V lost 5 bases and J 2 bases, leaving 9 bases between the germline ends. The CDR3 consists of 13 residues. Looked up from germline, CDR1 is SGHTA and CDR2 is FQGNSA. The whole variable domain, remainder taken from reference TRBV7-2 and TRBJ1-2, is GAGVSQSPSNKVTEKGKDVELRCDPISGHTALYWYRQSLGQGLEFLIYFQGNSAPDKSGLPSDRFSAERTGGSVSTLTIQRTQQEDSAVYLCASSGQLNYGYTFGSGTRLTVV.

This clonotype was recorded many times. The rearrangement joins TRBV10-1 to TRBJ1-1; D gene ambiguous. The CDR3 has 11 residues. Trimming pared 4 bases from V and 3 bases from J, leaving 3 bases between. Germline V CDR1 and CDR2: WNHNN, SYGVQD (reference sequence). As DNA, the CDR3 is TGCGCCAGCAGTGGGGACACTGAAGCTTTCTTT. It translates to CASSGDTEAFF.

The chain joins TRBV6-5 to TRBJ2-7; maybe TRBD2 (5 bases). The germline V gene has CDR1 MNHEY and CDR2 SVGAGI. There are 15 residues in the CDR3. V was cut by 5 bases and J by 3 bases, with 17 bases left in between. The CDR3 coding sequence is TGTGCCAGCAGTCGCGGAGGCACGGGGAACTACGAGCAGTACTTC. It translates to CASSRGGTGNYEQYF.

This clonotype was seen many times. The CDR3 loop reads CASSYSGVAGTKETQYF. CDR3 DNA sequence: TGTGCCAGCAGTTACTCGGGGGTAGCGGGGACCAAAGAGACCCAGTACTTC. The V call is TRBV6-5, the J call TRBJ2-5; 8 nucleotides align to TRBD2. The CDR3 spans 17 residues. Trimming cost V 0 bases and J 3 bases; bases outside gene matches: 9. Germline lookup yields CDR1 MNHEY and CDR2 SVGAGI.

Ten or more counts support this clonotype. The rearrangement uses TRBV28 and TRBJ2-1; D is undetermined. Germline lookup yields CDR1 MDHEN and CDR2 SYDVKM. Trimming took off 3 bases at V and 3 bases at J, with 9 bases between the two ends. The CDR3 runs 14 residues. CDR3 residues: CASSFFGVYNEQFF. The DNA for the CDR3 is TGTGCCAGCAGTTTCTTCGGAGTCTACAATGAGCAGTTCTTC.

This clonotype was observed at least ten times. The chain uses TRBV14 and TRBJ1-6; D gene unclear. Trimming left V 4 bases short and J 10 bases short, with 17 bases between. CDR1 is SGHDN and CDR2 is FVKESK in the germline V gene. The length of the CDR3 is 15 residues. The CDR3 region has the DNA TGTGCCAGCAGCCGTGGTCGCTTAACCCTGTCACCCCTCCACTTT. Its protein product is CASSRGRLTLSPLHF.